The sequence of this T cell receptor beta chain was determined in a study of post-analysis software for immune sequencing data. Study as a whole: The study covered relapsing-remitting, secondary progressive and progressive-relapsing courses of multiple sclerosis.

For this clonotype: Its cognate antigen is unknown.

Study results and limitations: Elevated frequency relative to controls characterized several TRBV segments in patients, TRBV5-6, TRBV5-1 and TRBV20-1 among them. For normalized Chao1 diversity, multiple sclerosis patients scored significantly lower than controls did.

Researchers reported that TCR beta cDNA libraries carried unique molecular identifiers. T cells numbering roughly 0.85 to 11 million gave rise to 450,000 to 550,000 cDNA molecules. TCRdb processed the PCR reads anew with MiXCR; each CDR3 protein has one entry. The repertoire has fewer than 850,000 distinct CDR3 sequences, just over 45% of them found once; the top ten carry 4.9%. The V end was cut by 1 base, the J end by 2 bases, with 9 bases between. The CDR3 is 15 amino acids. The germline V gene has CDR1 SGHVS and CDR2 FNYEAQ. Sequenced input: blood. The source of this sequence is a girl aged 10 to 17 with multiple sclerosis. This chain uses TRBV7-6 with TRBJ2-1, with D unresolved. The CDR3 DNA reads TGTGCCAGCAGCTTAGGGGCAGAGCCCTACAATGAGCAGTTCTTC. Translating it yields CASSLGAEPYNEQFF.